This record covers a single T cell receptor beta chain. This sample was included in a study of Tregs in tolerant kidney transplant recipients. CD4+CD25+CD127- Tregs, CD4+CD25- non-Tregs, CD4 and CD8 cells were sorted. The data were produced by immunoSEQ multiplex PCR, yet TCRdb's version contains in-frame clones alone and is incomplete. This sample has about 61,000 clones, with roughly 88% found just once. Germline assignment: CDR1 MNHEY and CDR2 SMNVEV (reference sequence). The V segment lost 3 bases and the J segment 4 bases; nucleotides outside the gene matches: 3. The CDR3 runs to 16 residues. The chain joins TRBV27 to TRBJ2-3; 14 bases match TRBD2. The sequenced sample was Tregs from blood, obtained before the transplant. The receptor was isolated from a human donor who received a combined kidney and bone marrow transplant. The CDR3 is CASSLRLAGGPDTQYF. CDR3 bases: TGTGCCAGCAGTTTGCGACTAGCGGGAGGGCCAGATACGCAGTATTTT.